This TCR beta chain originates from a study of CD8 T cells in ankylosing spondylitis. Study findings and constraints: There were earlier reports of some motif variants in reactive arthritis synovial fluid and blood. Reported data indicate significant enrichment of disease-linked clones within matched ankylosing spondylitis synovial fluid. Blood from ankylosing spondylitis patients appeared to carry a characteristic roughly 8-variant TCR beta motif.

This clonotype was found many times. Its antigen is as yet unknown. TCR beta libraries were made by quantitative 5'-RACE with molecular barcodes. MiXCR was run by TCRdb on the 5' RACE reads, yielding one entry per CDR3 protein. The sample has about 300,000 distinct CDR3 sequences, around 20% seen once. V lost 3 bases to trimming and J lost 3 bases, with 15 bases between them. The CDR3 consists of 15 residues. The germline CDR1 and CDR2 sequences are SGHRS and YFSETQ. The chain couples TRBV5-1 to TRBJ2-5; D uncertain. The receptor was isolated from a female donor with ankylosing spondylitis or in good health (not recorded which). Sequencing was carried out using blood, either unsorted or a sorted T cell fraction (not recorded which). The CDR3 reads CASSSDVGIEETQYF. The CDR3 DNA follows: TGCGCCAGCAGCTCGGACGTGGGGATTGAAGAGACCCAGTACTTC.